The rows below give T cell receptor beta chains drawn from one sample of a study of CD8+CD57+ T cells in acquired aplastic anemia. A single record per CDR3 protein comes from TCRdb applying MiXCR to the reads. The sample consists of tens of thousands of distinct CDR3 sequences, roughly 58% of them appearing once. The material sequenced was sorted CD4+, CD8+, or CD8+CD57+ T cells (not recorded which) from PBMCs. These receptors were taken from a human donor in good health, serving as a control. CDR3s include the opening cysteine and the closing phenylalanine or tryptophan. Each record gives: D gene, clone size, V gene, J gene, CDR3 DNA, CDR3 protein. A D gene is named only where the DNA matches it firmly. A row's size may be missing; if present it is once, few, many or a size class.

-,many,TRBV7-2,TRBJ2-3,TGTGCCAGCAGCCAACAGGGTTTCACAGATACGCAGTATTTT,CASSQQGFTDTQYF
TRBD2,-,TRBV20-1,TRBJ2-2,TGCAGTGCCGACGGAAGCGGGAGGCCGAACACCGGGGAGCTGTTTTTT,CSADGSGRPNTGELFF
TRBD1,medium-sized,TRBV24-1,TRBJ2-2,TGTGCCACCAGAGGACAGGGGCGCACCGGGGAGCTGTTTTTT,CATRGQGRTGELFF
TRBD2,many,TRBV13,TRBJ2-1,TGTGCCAGCAGGCAATCCTTCACTAGCGGGAATTCATATGAGCAGTTCTTC,CASRQSFTSGNSYEQFF
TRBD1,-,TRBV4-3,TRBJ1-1,TGCGCCAGCATTCGTGAGATTGGGACAGCCAACACTGAAGCTTTCTTT,CASIREIGTANTEAFF
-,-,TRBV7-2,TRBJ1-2,TGTGCCAGCAGCCTCACAGAGGGGTCTGGCTACACCTTC,CASSLTEGSGYTF
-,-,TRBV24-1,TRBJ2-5,TGTGCCACCAGTGATCCCACGGGTAGCGTGGAGACCCAGTACTTC,CATSDPTGSVETQYF
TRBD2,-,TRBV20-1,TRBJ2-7,TGCAGTGCCTCGACTAGCGGGAGTTGGTACGAGCAGTACTTC,CSASTSGSWYEQYF
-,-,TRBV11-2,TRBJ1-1,TGTGCCAGCAGCTTAGAACAGGGTGAGGGAGGGACTGAAGCTTTCTTT,CASSLEQGEGGTEAFF
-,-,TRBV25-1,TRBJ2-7,TGTGCCAGCAGAGGTAGCGGCAGTTCCTCCTACGAGCAGTACTTC,CASRGSGSSSYEQYF
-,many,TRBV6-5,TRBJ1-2,TGTGCCAGCAGTTTGTATAAGGTTGGCTATGGCTACACCTTC,CASSLYKVGYGYTF
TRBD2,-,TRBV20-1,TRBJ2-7,TGCAGTGCTAAAGAGGGAGGGGTCTACGAGCAGTACTTC,CSAKEGGVYEQYF
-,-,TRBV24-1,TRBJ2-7,TGTGCCACCAGTGACAGTAGTCAGCCCCAGCAGTACTTC,CATSDSSQPQQYF
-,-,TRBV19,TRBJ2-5,TGTGCCAGTAGTATCCAGGGTGGAATGCAGCCCCAGTACTTC,CASSIQGGMQPQYF
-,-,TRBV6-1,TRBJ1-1,TGTGCCAGCAAATCAACAGGATACACTGAAGCTTTCTTT,CASKSTGYTEAFF
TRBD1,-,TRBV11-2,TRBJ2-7,TGTGCCAGCAGTCCGAGGACCGGGACAGGGTTGAGCGAGCAGTACTTC,CASSPRTGTGLSEQYF
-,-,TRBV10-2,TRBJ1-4,TGCGCCAGCAGTAAAGCAGGGCCAAATGAAAAACTGTTTTTT,CASSKAGPNEKLFF
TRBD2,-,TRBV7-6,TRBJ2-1,TGTGCCAGCAGCCCGGGGGCTAGCGGGCGTTGCAATGAGCAGTTCTTC,CASSPGASGRCNEQFF
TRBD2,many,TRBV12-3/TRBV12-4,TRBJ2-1,TGTGCCAGCAGTTTAGAGCTACCCCTCGGGACTAGCAACCGGGAGCAGTTCTTC,CASSLELPLGTSNREQFF
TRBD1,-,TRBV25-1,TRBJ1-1,TGTGCCAGCAGTGGACAGGGGGTGACTGAAGCTTTCTTT,CASSGQGVTEAFF
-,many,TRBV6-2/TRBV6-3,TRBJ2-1,TGTGCCAGCAGGTACCCCGGGAGCGCGGCGTACAATGAGCAGTTCTTC,CASRYPGSAAYNEQFF
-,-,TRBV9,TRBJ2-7,TGTGCCAGCAGCGCACGGATGGGCTACGAGCAGTACTTC,CASSARMGYEQYF
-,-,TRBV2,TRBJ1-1,TGTGCCAGTACGGGCGGGGAACTTAGTACTGAAGCTTTCTTT,CASTGGELSTEAFF
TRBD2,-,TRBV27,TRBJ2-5,TGTGCCAGCAGGAGGACTAGCGGGGGCAAAGAGACCCAGTACTTC,CASRRTSGGKETQYF
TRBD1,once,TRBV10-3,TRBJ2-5,TGTGCCATCAGTGTGGGGACAGCCCAAGAGACCCAGTACTTC,CAISVGTAQETQYF
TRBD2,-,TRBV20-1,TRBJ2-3,TGCAGCGACGGGAGGGACCTGAATACGCAGTATTTT,CSDGRDLNTQYF
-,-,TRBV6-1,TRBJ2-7,TGTGCCAGCAGTGAACTAGGCCAGGTCCCCTACGAGCAGTACTTC,CASSELGQVPYEQYF
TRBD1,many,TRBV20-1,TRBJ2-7,TGCAGTGCTAGAGATTGGGGCAGGGGGTTCAGCGAGCAGTACTTC,CSARDWGRGFSEQYF
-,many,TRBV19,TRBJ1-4,TGTGCCAGTAGTTTTTCCCGCGGGACATCTAATGAAAAACTGTTTTTT,CASSFSRGTSNEKLFF
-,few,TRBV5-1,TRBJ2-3,TGCGCCAGCAGCTTGGTGCCTACCCCCCCCAGCGGGCCGCGGCAGGGGACAGATACGCAGTATTTT,CASSLVPTPPSGPRQGTDTQYF